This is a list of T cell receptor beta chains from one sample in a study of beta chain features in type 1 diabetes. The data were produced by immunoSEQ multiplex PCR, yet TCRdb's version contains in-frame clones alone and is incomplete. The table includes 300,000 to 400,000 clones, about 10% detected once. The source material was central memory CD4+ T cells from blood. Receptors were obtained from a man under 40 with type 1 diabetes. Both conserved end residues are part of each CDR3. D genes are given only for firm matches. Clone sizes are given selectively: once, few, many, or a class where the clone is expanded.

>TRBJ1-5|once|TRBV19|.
TGTGCCAGTACCCCCTCATGGACCTCCGGTGATCAGCCCCAGCATTTT
CASTPSWTSGDQPQHF
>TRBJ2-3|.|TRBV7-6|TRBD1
TGTGCCAGCAGCTCACGACAGACAGGGGTGACAGATACGCAGTATTTT
CASSSRQTGVTDTQYF
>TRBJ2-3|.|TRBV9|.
TGTGCCAGCAGCGAAGGGGTTCAAGATACGCAGTATTTT
CASSEGVQDTQYF
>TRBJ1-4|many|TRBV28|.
TGTGCCAGCCTCCCTGGGGGGGCAACTAATGAAAAACTGTTTTTT
CASLPGGATNEKLFF
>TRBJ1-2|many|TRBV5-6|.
TGTGCCAGCAGCTTTGCTAACAGGATAAACTATGGCTACACCTTC
CASSFANRINYGYTF
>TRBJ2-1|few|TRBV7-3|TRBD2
TGTGCCAGCAGTCTAGCGGGCCCCAACAATGAGCAGTTCTTC
CASSLAGPNNEQFF
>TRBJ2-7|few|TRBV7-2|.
TGTGCCAGCCTACCGGGCCGGCTCTCCTACGAGCAGTACTTC
CASLPGRLSYEQYF
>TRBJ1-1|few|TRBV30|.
TGTGCCTGGAGTTCTCGGGGGTTAGCTTTCTTT
CAWSSRGLAFF
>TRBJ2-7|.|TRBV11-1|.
TGTGCCAGCAGCTTAATGATCACTGCCTACGAGCAGTACTTC
CASSLMITAYEQYF
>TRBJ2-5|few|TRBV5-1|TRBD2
TGCGCCAGCAGCCCCGGACTAGCGGGGCTAGAGACCCAGTACTTC
CASSPGLAGLETQYF
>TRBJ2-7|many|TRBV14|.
TGTGCCAGCAGCATAGCGGCAGGCTACGAGCAGTACTTC
CASSIAAGYEQYF
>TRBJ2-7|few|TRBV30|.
TGTGCCTGGAGTGTGGGGGGCAGCTACGAGCAGTACTTC
CAWSVGGSYEQYF
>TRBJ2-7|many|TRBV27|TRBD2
TGTGCCAGCCGCGGGAGGGCCGCTTCCGAGCAGTACTTC
CASRGRAASEQYF
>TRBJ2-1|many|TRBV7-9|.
TGTGCCAGCAGCTTAGGGGCCGGGGGCATGAACAATGAGCAGTTCTTC
CASSLGAGGMNNEQFF
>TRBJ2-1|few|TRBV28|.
TGTGCCAGCAGTGGTTTGGTCCCATCCGGACGGTTTCGTTACAATGAGCAGTTCTTC
CASSGLVPSGRFRYNEQFF
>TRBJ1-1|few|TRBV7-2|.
TGTGCCAGCAGCGGACTTTGGGAGAACACTGAAGCTTTCTTT
CASSGLWENTEAFF
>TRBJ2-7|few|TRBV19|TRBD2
TGTGCCAGTAGCTCGGGACTAGCGGGAGGATCAGGAGTCAACGAGCAGTACTTC
CASSSGLAGGSGVNEQYF
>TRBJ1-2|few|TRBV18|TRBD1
TGTGCCAGCTCCCTCGGGACAGGGGGCGCAGGCTATGGCTACACCTTC
CASSLGTGGAGYGYTF
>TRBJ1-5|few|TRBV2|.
TGTGCCAGCAGTCCAACAGGGCTCAGTCAGCCCCAGCATTTT
CASSPTGLSQPQHF
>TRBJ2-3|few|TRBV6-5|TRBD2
TGTGCCAGCAGTTGGGGACTAGGGGTGGATACGCAGTATTTT
CASSWGLGVDTQYF
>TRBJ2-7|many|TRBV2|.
TGTGCCAGCAGTACCCAGACAGGCCTGTCCTACGAGCAGTACTTC
CASSTQTGLSYEQYF